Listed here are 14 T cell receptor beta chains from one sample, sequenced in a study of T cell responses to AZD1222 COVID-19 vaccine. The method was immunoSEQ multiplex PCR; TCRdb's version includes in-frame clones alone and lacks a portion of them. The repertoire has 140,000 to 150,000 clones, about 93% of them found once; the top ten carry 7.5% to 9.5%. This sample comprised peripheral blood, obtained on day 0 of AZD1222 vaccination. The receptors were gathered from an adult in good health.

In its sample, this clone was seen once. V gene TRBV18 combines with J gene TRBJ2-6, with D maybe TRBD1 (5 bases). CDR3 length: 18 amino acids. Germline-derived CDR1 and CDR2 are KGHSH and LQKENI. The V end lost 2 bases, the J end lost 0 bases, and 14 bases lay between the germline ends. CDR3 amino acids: CASSPTSDSHSGANVLTF. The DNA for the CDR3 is TGTGCCAGCTCACCAACCTCCGACAGCCACTCTGGGGCCAACGTCCTGACTTTC.

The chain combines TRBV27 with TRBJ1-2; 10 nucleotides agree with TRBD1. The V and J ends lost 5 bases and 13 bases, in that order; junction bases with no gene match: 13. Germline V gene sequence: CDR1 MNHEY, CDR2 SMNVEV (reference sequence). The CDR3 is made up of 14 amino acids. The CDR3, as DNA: TGTGCCAGCAGTCGGGGACAGGGGTCCCCTACAACCACCTTC. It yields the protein CASSRGQGSPTTTF.

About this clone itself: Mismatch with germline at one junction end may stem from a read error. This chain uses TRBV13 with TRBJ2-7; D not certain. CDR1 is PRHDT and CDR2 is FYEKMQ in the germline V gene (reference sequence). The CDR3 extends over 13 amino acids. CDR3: CASSLGNSDEQYF. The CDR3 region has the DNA TGTGCCAGCAGCTTAGGCAACTCCGACGAGCAGTACTTC.

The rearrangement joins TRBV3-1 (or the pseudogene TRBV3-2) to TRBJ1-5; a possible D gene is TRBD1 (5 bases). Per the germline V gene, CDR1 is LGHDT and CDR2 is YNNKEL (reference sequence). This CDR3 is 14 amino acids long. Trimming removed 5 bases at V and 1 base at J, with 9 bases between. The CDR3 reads CASSARGSNQPQHF. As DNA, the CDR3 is TGTGCCAGCAGCGCGCGGGGGAGCAATCAGCCCCAGCATTTT.

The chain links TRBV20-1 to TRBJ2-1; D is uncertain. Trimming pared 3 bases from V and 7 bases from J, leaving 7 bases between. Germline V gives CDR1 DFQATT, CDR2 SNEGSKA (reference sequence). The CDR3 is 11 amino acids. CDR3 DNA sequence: TGCAGTGCTAGTCGCGGAAATGAGCAGTTCTTC. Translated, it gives CSASRGNEQFF.

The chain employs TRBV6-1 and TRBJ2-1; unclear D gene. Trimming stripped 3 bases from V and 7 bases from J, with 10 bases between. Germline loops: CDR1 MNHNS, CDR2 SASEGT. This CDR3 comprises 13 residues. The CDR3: CASSDRPRNEQFF. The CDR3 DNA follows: TGTGCCAGCAGTGATCGCCCCCGGAATGAGCAGTTCTTC.

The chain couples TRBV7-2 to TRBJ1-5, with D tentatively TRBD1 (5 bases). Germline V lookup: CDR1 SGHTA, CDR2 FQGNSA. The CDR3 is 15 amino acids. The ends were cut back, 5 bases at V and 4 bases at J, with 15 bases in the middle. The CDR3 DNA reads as TGTGCCAGCAGCCCTAGGGGTTTTGGGAATCAGCCCCAGCATTTT. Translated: CASSPRGFGNQPQHF.

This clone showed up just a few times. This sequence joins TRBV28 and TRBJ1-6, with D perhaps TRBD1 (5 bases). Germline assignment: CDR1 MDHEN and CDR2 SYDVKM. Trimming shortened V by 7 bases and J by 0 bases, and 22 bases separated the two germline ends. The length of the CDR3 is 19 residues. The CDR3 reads CASTPMGGDPSSYNSPLHF. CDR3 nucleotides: TGTGCCAGCACCCCGATGGGGGGGGACCCTAGCTCCTATAATTCACCCCTCCACTTT.

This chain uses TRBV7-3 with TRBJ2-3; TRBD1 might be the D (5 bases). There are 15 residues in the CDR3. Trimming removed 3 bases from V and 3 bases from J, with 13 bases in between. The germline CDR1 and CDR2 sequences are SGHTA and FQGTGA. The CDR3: CASSFFGARTDTQYF. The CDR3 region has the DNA TGTGCCAGCAGCTTTTTTGGGGCGAGGACAGATACGCAGTATTTT.

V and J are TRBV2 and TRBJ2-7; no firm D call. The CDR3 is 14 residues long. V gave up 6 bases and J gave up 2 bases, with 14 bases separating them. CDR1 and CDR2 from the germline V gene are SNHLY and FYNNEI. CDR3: CASRDRVVPYEQYF. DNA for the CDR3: TGTGCCAGCAGGGATCGGGTGGTCCCCTACGAGCAGTACTTC.

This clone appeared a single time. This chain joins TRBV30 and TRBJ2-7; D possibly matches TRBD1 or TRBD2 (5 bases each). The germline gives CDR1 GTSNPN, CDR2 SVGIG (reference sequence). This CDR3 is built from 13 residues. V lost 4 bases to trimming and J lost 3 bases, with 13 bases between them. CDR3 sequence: CAWNRDRLYEQYF. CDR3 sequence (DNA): TGTGCCTGGAACCGGGACCGTCTCTACGAGCAGTACTTC.

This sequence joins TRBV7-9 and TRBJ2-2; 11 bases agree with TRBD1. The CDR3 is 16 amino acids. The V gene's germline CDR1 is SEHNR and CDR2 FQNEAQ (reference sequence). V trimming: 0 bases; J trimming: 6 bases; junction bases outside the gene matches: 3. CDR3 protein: CASSLAGQGDAGELFF. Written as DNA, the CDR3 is TGTGCCAGCAGCTTAGCGGGACAGGGGGATGCCGGGGAGCTGTTTTTT.

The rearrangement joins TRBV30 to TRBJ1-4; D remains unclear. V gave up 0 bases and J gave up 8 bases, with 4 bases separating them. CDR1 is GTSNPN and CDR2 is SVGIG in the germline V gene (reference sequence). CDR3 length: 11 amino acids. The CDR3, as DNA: TGTGCCTGGAGTGTACGAGAAAAACTGTTTTTT. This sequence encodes CAWSVREKLFF.

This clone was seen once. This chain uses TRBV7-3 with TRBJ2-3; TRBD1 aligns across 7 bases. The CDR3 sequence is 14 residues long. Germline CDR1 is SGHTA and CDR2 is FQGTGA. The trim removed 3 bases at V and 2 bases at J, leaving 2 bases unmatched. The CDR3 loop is CASSLTGLTDTQYF. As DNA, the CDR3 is TGTGCCAGCAGCTTGACAGGGCTCACAGATACGCAGTATTTT.